A single sample gave rise to the 23 T cell receptor beta chains below, sequenced in a study of T cells in women clearing cervical HPV infection. Assay: immunoSEQ multiplex PCR; the TCRdb copy retains only in-frame clones and omits some. Here the sample table reports around 30,000 clones. Sequenced input: blood buffy coat. The receptors derive from a woman aged 18-70 years with a cervical HPV16 infection that either progressed to CIN3+ or cleared (not recorded which).

Remarks on this clone: The missing CDR3 end, 3 residues past where the read stops, is filled in from the germline J gene. The V gene is TRBV7-2, the J gene TRBJ1-2, with 9 bases that match TRBD1. The CDR3 has 13 residues. Germline CDR1 SGHTA, CDR2 FQGNSA. The CDR3 protein is CASSSTGGRGYTF. Partial CDR3 DNA: TGTGCCAGCAGCTCCACAGGGGGCAGGGGC.

On this clone itself: The CDR3 extends 3 residues past the end of the read, so its final part is completed from the germline J gene. The rearrangement joins TRBV5-1 to TRBJ2-7; 11 nucleotides align to TRBD2. The CDR3 is made up of 16 amino acids. The V segment lost 4 bases and the J segment 0 bases; nucleotides outside the gene matches: 6. In germline, CDR1 is SGHRS, CDR2 YFSETQ. The DNA read from the CDR3 is TGCGCCAGCAGCCCGGGGGGGACTAGCGGCTCCTACGAG. Translated, it gives CASSPGGTSGSYE. The entire CDR3 protein reads CASSPGGTSGSYEQYF.

About this clone itself: The junction does not match germline at one end; this may be a read error. The CDR3 goes on 3 residues after the read ends, and that part is filled in from the germline J gene. This rearrangement joins TRBV7-7 to TRBJ2-4; D not resolved. The CDR3 totals 15 residues. Germline CDR1 SSHAT, CDR2 FNYEAQ (reference sequence). CDR3 in amino acids: CASSQTQIAKNIQYF. Incomplete CDR3 DNA: TGTGCTAGCAGTCAAACACAGATAGCCAAAAACATT.

As for this clone: The read terminates 3 residues ahead of where the CDR3 ends, so the germline J gene completes it. This chain links TRBV7-2 with TRBJ1-2; D remains ambiguous. CDR3 length: 15 residues. CDR1 SGHTA and CDR2 FQGNSA come from the germline V gene. CDR3 loop: CASRYSGDAPYDYTF. The part of the CDR3 DNA that was read is TGTGCCAGCAGATACAGCGGAGACGCCCCTTACGAC.

Details on this clone: The read ends 3 residues before the CDR3 terminus; that terminus is restored from the germline J gene. The rearrangement uses TRBV5-1 and TRBJ2-6; 7 bases line up with TRBD2. The V gene end was trimmed by 2 bases and the J gene end by 0 bases; junction bases not matched to a gene: 5. Germline V gives CDR1 SGHRS, CDR2 YFSETQ. The CDR3 spans 17 residues. CDR3 amino acids: CASSFLAVSSGANVLTF. The DNA read from the CDR3 is TGCGCCAGCAGCTTTCTAGCGGTAAGCTCTGGGGCCAACGTC.

On this clone: The read halts 3 residues ahead of the CDR3 end, with the missing end drawn from the germline J gene. The chain combines TRBV5-5 with TRBJ2-1, with TRBD1 matching over 10 bases. The CDR3 extends over 15 amino acids. Per germline, CDR1 SGHKS and CDR2 YYEKEE (reference sequence). Trimming cost V 6 bases and J 6 bases; bases outside gene matches: 9. The CDR3 DNA, read in part, is TGTGCCAGCATCCTTGGACAGGGGGGGCTCAATGAG. It yields the protein CASILGQGGLNE. The full CDR3 reads CASILGQGGLNEQFF.

Comment on this clone: Read data end 3 residues before the CDR3 end; the end is taken from the germline J gene. The chain recombines TRBV18 with TRBJ1-2; 8 bases fit TRBD1. In germline, CDR1 is KGHSH, CDR2 LQKENI. The CDR3 is made up of 15 amino acids. The CDR3 DNA, read in part, is TGTGCCAGCTCACTGGACAGGGTGGTTGTCTACGGC. As protein: CASSLDRVVVYG. The CDR3 in full is CASSLDRVVVYGYTF.

Comment on this clone: Read data end 3 residues before the CDR3 end; the end is taken from the germline J gene. V and J are TRBV23-1 and TRBJ2-1; TRBD2 matches at 10 bases. TRBV23-1 is an ORF, and what it does is uncertain. The CDR3 runs to 15 residues. V shed 8 bases and J 5 bases; nucleotides not matched to a gene: 9. This chain's CDR3 is CASSRGTSANNEQFF. The CDR3 bases that were read are TGCGCCAGCTCGAGGGGGACTAGCGCGAACAATGAG.

Notes on this clone: The read ends 3 residues shy of where the CDR3 ends; the end is completed using the germline J gene. This chain links TRBV5-1 with TRBJ2-6, with D possibly TRBD1 on 6 matching bases. Germline V gene lookup returns CDR1 SGHRS and CDR2 YFSETQ. Trimming removed 4 bases from V and 4 bases from J, with 12 bases in between. This CDR3 is built from 15 residues. CDR3: CASSTQGPGANVLTF. The part of the CDR3 DNA that was read is TGCGCCAGCAGCACCCAGGGGCCAGGGGCCAACGTC. The full variable domain, with the rest looked up from reference TRBV5-1 and TRBJ2-6, is KAGVTQTPRYLIKTRGQQVTLSCSPISGHRSVSWYQQTPGQGLQFLFEYFSETQRNKGNFPGRFSGRQFSNSRSEMNVSTLELGDSALYLCASSTQGPGANVLTFGAGSRLTVL.

Concerning this clone itself: The read ends 3 residues before the CDR3 terminus; that terminus is restored from the germline J gene. This chain uses TRBV18 with TRBJ2-2; 10 nucleotides match TRBD1. There are 15 residues in the CDR3. Germline CDR1 KGHSH, CDR2 LQKENI. CDR3 DNA (partial): TGTGCCAGCTCACCCCGGGACAGGGGAAATTCACCG. Encoded protein: CASSPRDRGNSP. The whole CDR3 sequence reads CASSPRDRGNSPLFF.

A note on this clone: Sequencing ends 3 residues short of the CDR3 end; the germline J gene provides the rest. Other DNA sequences within the sample encode an identical CDR3. The gene calls are TRBV19 and TRBJ2-2; D gene unclear. Germline CDR1 and CDR2: LNHDA and SQIVND (reference sequence). V lost 8 bases and J 0 bases, leaving 7 bases between the germline ends. CDR3 size: 13 residues. The DNA read from the CDR3 is TGTGCCAGTGTAGTAGCGAACACCGGGGAG. Translating it yields CASVVANTGE. The CDR3, in full, reads CASVVANTGELFF. The full variable domain, rest sourced from reference TRBV19 and TRBJ2-2, is DGGITQSPKYLFRKEGQNVTLSCEQNLNHDAMYWYRQDPGQGLRLIYYSQIVNDFQKGDIAEGYSVSREKKESFPLTVTSAQKNPTAFYLCASVVANTGELFFGEGSRLTVL.

The CDR3 DNA, read in part, is TGTGCCAGCAGAGAAAGGGGAATTAACACTGAA. This encodes CASRERGINTE. From start to end, the CDR3 is CASRERGINTEAFF. The chain recombines TRBV6-1 with TRBJ1-1; TRBD1 is a possible D gene (5 bases). The read ends 3 residues before the CDR3 terminus; that terminus is restored from the germline J gene. Trimming pared 6 bases from V and 2 bases from J, leaving 13 bases between. Per the germline V gene, CDR1 is MNHNS and CDR2 is SASEGT. This CDR3 has 14 amino acids.

On this clone: The CDR3 end lies 3 residues beyond the end of the read and is filled in from the germline J gene. The rearrangement uses TRBV20-1 and TRBJ2-5; D gene unclear. The V gene lost 1 base and the J gene lost 1 base, with 7 bases spanning the gap. The CDR3 spans 13 residues. CDR1 is DFQATT, CDR2 SNEGSKA, per germline (reference sequence). The sequenced CDR3 bases are TGCAGTGCTAGAGGCGTGGTCCAAGAGACC. Its protein product is CSARGVVQET. The full CDR3 protein is CSARGVVQETQYF.

Concerning this clone: The read gets to within 3 residues of the CDR3 end, and the germline J gene fills in the rest. This sequence joins TRBV20-1 and TRBJ2-3; TRBD2 agrees at 9 bases. With 4 bases clipped from V and 2 bases from J, the junction kept 13 bases outside the gene matches. Looked up from germline, CDR1 is DFQATT and CDR2 is SNEGSKA (reference sequence). The CDR3 has 17 residues. CDR3 sequence: CSATGSDLAGHTDTQYF. CDR3 DNA (partial): TGCAGTGCTACCGGGTCAGATCTAGCGGGGCACACAGATACG.

A note on this clone: The CDR3 goes on 3 residues after the read ends, and that part is filled in from the germline J gene. The V and J genes are TRBV7-9 and TRBJ1-2, with D unresolved. The CDR3 is made up of 14 amino acids. CDR1 and CDR2 (germline): SEHNR, FQNEAQ (reference sequence). V lost 3 bases and J lost 4, with 12 bases in between. This CDR3 reads CASSLSQVGYGYTF. The CDR3 DNA, read in part, is TGTGCCAGCAGCTTGAGTCAGGTCGGCTATGGC. Based on the CDR3 plus reference TRBV7-9 and TRBJ1-2, the full variable domain is DTGVSQNPRHKITKRGQNVTFRCDPISEHNRLYWYRQTLGQGPEFLTYFQNEAQLEKSRLLSDRFSAERPKGSFSTLEIQRTEQGDSAMYLCASSLSQVGYGYTFGSGTRLTVV.

A note on this clone: Read data end 3 residues before the CDR3 end; the end is taken from the germline J gene. The chain recombines TRBV28 with TRBJ2-1; TRBD2 aligns across 15 bases. The CDR3 runs 17 residues. The germline CDR1 and CDR2 sequences are MDHEN and SYDVKM. V shed 4 bases and J 7 bases; nucleotides not matched to a gene: 8. The CDR3 sequence is CASSSLGLAGGSNEQFF. CDR3 DNA (partial): TGTGCCAGCAGTTCATTGGGACTAGCGGGAGGTTCAAATGAG.

In regard to this clone: The CDR3 end lies 3 residues beyond the end of the read and is filled in from the germline J gene. V usage is TRBV20-1 and J usage is TRBJ2-3; maybe TRBD2 (6 bases). CDR1 DFQATT and CDR2 SNEGSKA come from the germline V gene (reference sequence). The CDR3 totals 13 residues. The ends were cut back, 3 bases at V and 0 bases at J, with 7 bases in the middle. The CDR3 reads CSASRGSTDTQYF. The CDR3 bases that were read are TGCAGTGCTAGCCGGGGGAGCACAGATACG.

Regarding this clone: The read finishes 3 residues shy of the CDR3 end, and the germline J gene is used to complete it. V is TRBV9 and J is TRBJ2-1, with 9 bases identical to TRBD2. The CDR3 extends over 17 amino acids. The junction had 16 bases not matched to a gene; V was cut back by 4 bases and J by 8 bases. Per germline, CDR1 SGDLS and CDR2 YYNGEE. The CDR3: CASSPLRGAGGSDEQFF. The CDR3 DNA, read in part, is TGTGCCAGCAGCCCCCTGAGGGGAGCGGGGGGTAGTGATGAG. Combining the CDR3 with reference TRBV9 and TRBJ2-1 gives the whole variable domain DSGVTQTPKHLITATGQRVTLRCSPRSGDLSVYWYQQSLDQGLQFLIQYYNGEERAKGNILERFSAQQFPDLHSELNLSSLELGDSALYFCASSPLRGAGGSDEQFFGPGTRLTVL.

Points on this clone: The missing CDR3 end, 3 residues past where the read stops, is filled in from the germline J gene. The chain joins TRBV10-3 to TRBJ2-3, with D maybe TRBD2 (7 bases). The CDR3 covers 13 residues. The V gene's germline CDR1 is ENHRY and CDR2 SYGVKD. The CDR3 region is CAIRAGAGETQYF. CDR3 DNA (partial): TGTGCCATCAGGGCAGGGGCGGGAGAGACG.

Concerning this clone itself: The read is 3 residues too short to cover the CDR3 end, so that end is filled in from the germline J gene. This chain uses TRBV7-2 with TRBJ1-1; D unresolved. The CDR3 loop spans 13 amino acids. From germline, CDR1 is SGHTA and CDR2 FQGNSA. Trimming took 4 bases from V and 3 from J, leaving 9 bases between them. CDR3 DNA (partial): TGTGCCAGCAGCTCGGTGATGGACACTGAA. This gives the protein CASSSVMDTE. The entire CDR3 reads CASSSVMDTEAFF.

Worth noting for this clone: Read data end 3 residues before the CDR3 end; the end is taken from the germline J gene. This chain uses TRBV18 with TRBJ2-2; maybe TRBD1 (5 bases). Germline V CDR1 and CDR2: KGHSH, LQKENI. The CDR3 contains 14 residues. CDR3 residues: CASSPPPGANVLFF. The DNA read from the CDR3 is TGTGCCAGCTCACCTCCGCCTGGGGCCAACGTG.

Notes on this clone: With the read ending 3 residues before the CDR3 end, the germline J gene is used to fill in that end. The chain joins TRBV30 to TRBJ1-1; 7 bases are shared with TRBD1. CDR1 and CDR2 from the germline V gene are GTSNPN and SVGIG (reference sequence). This CDR3 region has 14 residues. The sequenced CDR3 bases are TGTGCCTGGAGTGAATTCCCGCGGACAGGCGAA. Protein product: CAWSEFPRTGE. The CDR3 reads in full as CAWSEFPRTGEAFF.

The CDR3 DNA, read in part, is TGTGCCTGGAGTGCCCGGCGGGATACG. Protein sequence: CAWSARRDT. The whole CDR3 sequence is CAWSARRDTQYF. This rearrangement joins TRBV30 to TRBJ2-3; D gene ambiguous. The read ends 3 residues early relative to the CDR3; the germline J gene fills the gap. Germline CDR1 is GTSNPN and CDR2 is SVGIG (reference sequence). The CDR3 length is 12 residues. V shed 1 base and J shed 6 bases, with 8 bases lying between them.